These 20 T cell receptor beta chains came from one sample sequenced in a study of blood T cell repertoires in COVID-19. Produced via immunoSEQ multiplex PCR; TCRdb's table is partial and in-frame only. The sample contains about 140,000 clones, 65% to 80% of which appear only once. What was sequenced was peripheral blood. These receptors were collected from a man aged 55 to 70 with acute or convalescent COVID-19.

The V gene is TRBV24-1, the J gene TRBJ2-5; 11 bases match TRBD1. J was trimmed by 2 bases and V by 1 base; bases with no gene match: 5. The CDR3 contains 17 residues. CDR1 and CDR2 from the germline V gene are KGHDR and SFDVKD. CDR3 loop: CATSDLGQGAGQETQYF. The DNA for the CDR3 is TGTGCCACCAGTGATTTAGGACAGGGGGCCGGTCAAGAGACCCAGTACTTC.

This sequence joins TRBV21-1 and TRBJ1-3; the table's D call, TRBD1, was not checked against the DNA. TRBV21-1 is recorded as a pseudogene. The CDR3 is 15 amino acids. CDR3 sequence reads: CASRLRRGSGNTIYF. Here the CDR3 DNA reads TGTGCCAGCAGGCTGCGTAGGGGCTCTGGAAACACCATATATTTT.

The chain joins TRBV7-3 to TRBJ2-1, with 8 bases aligning to TRBD2. V was clipped by 2 bases and J by 6 bases; unmatched bases: 6. Germline V gives CDR1 SGHTA, CDR2 FQGTGA. There are 15 residues in the CDR3. The CDR3 loop reads CASSLSGGSPNEQFF. The CDR3 bases are TGTGCCAGCAGCTTATCGGGAGGGTCCCCCAATGAGCAGTTCTTC.

The chain joins TRBV18 to TRBJ2-7; TRBD2 matches at 8 bases. CDR3 length equals 17 residues. Germline CDR1 reads KGHSH; CDR2 reads LQKENI. After removal of 6 bases from V and 3 bases from J, the junction contained 16 bases not matched to a gene. This CDR3 is CASSRRGGPSSSYEQYF. As DNA, the CDR3 is TGTGCCAGCTCCCGACGGGGGGGACCTTCATCGAGCTACGAGCAGTACTTC.

This rearrangement joins TRBV28 to TRBJ2-6, with unresolved D. Trimming cost V 2 bases and J 2 bases, with 10 bases left between them. Germline CDR1 MDHEN, CDR2 SYDVKM. CDR3 length: 16 amino acids. CDR3 sequence: CASSLGGSTGANVLTF. In DNA, the CDR3 is TGTGCCAGCAGTTTAGGCGGCTCCACTGGGGCCAACGTCCTGACTTTC. The full variable domain, in which reference TRBV28 and TRBJ2-6 provide the parts outside the CDR3, is DVKVTQSSRYLVKRTGEKVFLECVQDMDHENMFWYRQDPGLGLRLIYFSYDVKMKEKGDIPEGYSVSREKKERFSLILESASTNQTSMYLCASSLGGSTGANVLTFGAGSRLTVL.

This clone has a handful of counts. The chain links TRBV9 to TRBJ2-2, with TRBD2 matching over 11 bases. J gave up 8 bases and V 4 bases, and 10 bases lay outside the gene matches. Looked up from germline, CDR1 is SGDLS and CDR2 is YYNGEE. The CDR3 contains 16 residues. Here the CDR3 reads CASSSTLAGVAGELFF. In DNA, the CDR3 is TGTGCCAGCAGCTCCACACTAGCGGGAGTAGCAGGGGAGCTGTTTTTT.

Of note for this clone: Relative to the germline gene, one junction end is altered; a read error may explain this. V usage is TRBV7-7 and J usage is TRBJ2-5; a possible D gene is TRBD1 (6 bases). In germline, CDR1 is SSHAT, CDR2 FNYEAQ (reference sequence). This CDR3 has 15 amino acids. The CDR3 sequence is CASSLLDGRGETQYF. The CDR3 region has the DNA TGTGCTAGCAGCCTCCTGGACGGCAGGGGAGAGACCCAGTACTTC.

The J gene is TRBJ2-2, the V gene TRBV19; 8 bases line up with TRBD2. Germline values: CDR1 LNHDA, CDR2 SQIVND (reference sequence). CDR3 size: 15 residues. V lost 7 bases and J lost 6; bases outside the gene matches: 10. CDR3 residues: CASKAGGGVPGELFF. CDR3 in DNA: TGTGCCAGTAAGGCCGGGGGGGGAGTCCCCGGGGAGCTGTTTTTT.

The genes are TRBV6-5 and TRBJ1-3; no firm D call. Trimming removed 6 bases at V and 3 bases at J, with 3 bases between. Germline values: CDR1 MNHEY, CDR2 SVGAGI. There are 11 residues in the CDR3. The CDR3 region has the DNA TGTGCCAGCAGCTATGGAAACACCATATATTTT. It specifies CASSYGNTIYF.

The V call is TRBV7-3, the J call TRBJ2-2, with D maybe TRBD1 (5 bases). Trimming shortened V by 5 bases and J by 6 bases, and 7 bases separated the two germline ends. CDR3 size: 12 residues. CDR1 SGHTA and CDR2 FQGTGA come from the germline V gene. The CDR3 nucleotides read TGTGCCAGCAGCGTGACAGCCGGGGAGCTGTTTTTT. Protein sequence: CASSVTAGELFF.

This chain connects TRBV7-2 to TRBJ1-2, with 7 positions matching TRBD1. This CDR3 has 15 amino acids. Unmatched junction bases numbered 6, after V lost 1 base and J lost 4 bases. From germline, CDR1 is SGHTA and CDR2 FQGNSA. The DNA of the CDR3 is TGTGCCAGCAGCTTAGACAGGGGTGCTTTCTATGGCTACACCTTC. Its translation is CASSLDRGAFYGYTF.

Details on this clone: The same CDR3 arises from other DNA sequences in this sample as well. The chain is built from TRBV5-1 and TRBJ1-5; D might be TRBD1 (5 bases). This CDR3 is 14 amino acids long. Germline CDR1 and CDR2: SGHRS and YFSETQ. Trimming left V 0 bases short and J 4 bases short, with 8 bases between. The CDR3 is CASSLAGGNQPQHF. CDR3 DNA sequence: TGCGCCAGCAGCTTGGCGGGGGGTAATCAGCCCCAGCATTTT.

The V and J genes are TRBV7-8 and TRBJ2-1, with 9 bases matching TRBD2. CDR1 is SGHVS and CDR2 is FQNEAQ in the germline V gene. The CDR3 loop spans 15 amino acids. With V trimmed by 5 bases and J by 4 bases, 6 bases remained unmatched. The CDR3 is CASSRLAGRYNEQFF. In DNA form, the CDR3 reads TGTGCCAGCAGCCGCCTAGCGGGAAGGTACAATGAGCAGTTCTTC.

Only one count was recorded for this clone. The chain couples TRBV29-1 to TRBJ1-4; weak D call: TRBD1 (5 bases). CDR1 SQVTM and CDR2 ANQGSEA come from the germline V gene. Deletions cut 7 bases from V and 0 bases from J, with 9 bases between. This CDR3 contains 13 residues. The CDR3 protein is CSAQGATNEKLFF. Written as DNA, the CDR3 is TGCAGCGCTCAGGGTGCAACTAATGAAAAACTGTTTTTT.

This rearrangement joins TRBV6-2 or TRBV6-3 to TRBJ1-2, with 10 bases lining up with TRBD1. CDR1 is MNHEY, CDR2 SVGEGT, per germline. J was trimmed by 4 bases and V by 4 bases; bases with no gene match: 9. This CDR3 spans 16 amino acids. CDR3 region: CASSSTRTGGGYGYTF. CDR3 nucleotide sequence: TGTGCCAGCAGTTCAACAAGGACAGGGGGTGGCTATGGCTACACCTTC.

The genes are TRBV7-2 and TRBJ2-3; D is ambiguous. The CDR3 runs 15 residues. The ends were cut back, 2 bases at V and 0 bases at J, with 9 bases in the middle. Germline V gene lookup returns CDR1 SGHTA and CDR2 FQGNSA. This CDR3 reads CASSLSRSSTDTQYF. CDR3 bases: TGTGCCAGCAGCTTAAGCAGGTCTAGCACAGATACGCAGTATTTT.

The V call is TRBV9, the J call TRBJ1-3, with D possibly matching TRBD1 (5 bases). The CDR3 extends over 15 amino acids. The V end lost 0 bases, the J end lost 4 bases, and 11 bases lay between the germline ends. Germline V lookup: CDR1 SGDLS, CDR2 YYNGEE. The CDR3: CASSVAPGSGNTIYF. CDR3 coding DNA: TGTGCCAGCAGCGTAGCCCCAGGGTCCGGAAACACCATATATTTT.

J is TRBJ2-7 and V is TRBV5-5, with 7 nucleotides matching TRBD1. Per germline, CDR1 SGHKS and CDR2 YYEKEE (reference sequence). The CDR3 extends over 14 amino acids. V gave up 4 bases and J gave up 7 bases; unmatched junction bases: 11. The CDR3 sequence: CASSVRQGLGEQYF. CDR3 sequence (DNA): TGTGCCAGCAGCGTAAGACAGGGTTTGGGGGAGCAGTACTTC.

J is TRBJ1-6 and V is TRBV19, with D maybe TRBD1 (5 bases). Trimming left V 8 bases short and J 13 bases short, with 27 bases between. Germline CDR1 reads LNHDA; CDR2 reads SQIVND (reference sequence). The CDR3 contains 16 residues. The CDR3 coding sequence is TGTGCCAGTTCGACGTCTCGGGGGGGGACCGCTCTTCCCCTCCACTTT. Encoded protein: CASSTSRGGTALPLHF.

The J gene is TRBJ1-2, the V gene TRBV18; 8 bases align to TRBD1. Losses at the gene ends were 0 bases for V and 7 bases for J; bases not matched to a gene: 7. The germline V gene encodes CDR1 KGHSH and CDR2 LQKENI. CDR3 length equals 15 residues. CDR3 sequence (DNA): TGTGCCAGCTCACCACCGGGGCAGGGGGCTCGTGGCTACACCTTC. Translated: CASSPPGQGARGYTF.